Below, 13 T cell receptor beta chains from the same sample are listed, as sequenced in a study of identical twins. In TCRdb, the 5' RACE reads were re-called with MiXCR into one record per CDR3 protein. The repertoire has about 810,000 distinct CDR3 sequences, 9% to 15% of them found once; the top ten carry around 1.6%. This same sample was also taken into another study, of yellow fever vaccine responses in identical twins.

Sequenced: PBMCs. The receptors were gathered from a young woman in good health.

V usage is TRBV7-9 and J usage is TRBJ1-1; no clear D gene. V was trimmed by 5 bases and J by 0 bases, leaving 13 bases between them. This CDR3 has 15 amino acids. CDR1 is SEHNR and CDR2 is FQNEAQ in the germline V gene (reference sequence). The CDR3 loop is CASSPKTYMNTEAFF. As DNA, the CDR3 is TGTGCCAGCAGCCCTAAGACATACATGAACACTGAAGCTTTCTTT.

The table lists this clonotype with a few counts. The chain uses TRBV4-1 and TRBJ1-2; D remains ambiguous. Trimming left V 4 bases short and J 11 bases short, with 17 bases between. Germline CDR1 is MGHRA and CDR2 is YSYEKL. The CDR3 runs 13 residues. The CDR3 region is CASSPIVTFGYTF. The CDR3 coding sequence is TGCGCCAGCAGCCCCATCGTTACTTTTGGGTACACCTTC.

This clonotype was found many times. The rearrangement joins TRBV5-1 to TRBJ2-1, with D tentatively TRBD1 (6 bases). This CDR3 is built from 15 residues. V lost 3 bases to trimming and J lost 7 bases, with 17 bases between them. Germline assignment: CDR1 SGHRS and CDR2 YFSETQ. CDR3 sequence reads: CASSSQGSILNEQFF. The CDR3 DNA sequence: TGCGCCAGCAGCTCCCAGGGGTCAATTCTGAATGAGCAGTTCTTC.

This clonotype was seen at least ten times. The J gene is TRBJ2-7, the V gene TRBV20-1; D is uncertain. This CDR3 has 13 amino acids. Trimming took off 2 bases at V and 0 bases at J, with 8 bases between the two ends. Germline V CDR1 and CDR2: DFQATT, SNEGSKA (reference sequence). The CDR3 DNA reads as TGCAGTGCTAGACCCGGCAGCTCCTACGAGCAGTACTTC. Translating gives CSARPGSSYEQYF.

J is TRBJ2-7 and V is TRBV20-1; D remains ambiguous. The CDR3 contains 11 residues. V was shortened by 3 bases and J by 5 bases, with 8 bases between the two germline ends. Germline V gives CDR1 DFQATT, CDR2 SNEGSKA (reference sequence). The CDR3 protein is CSASSRDEQYF. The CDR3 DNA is TGCAGTGCTAGCAGTCGAGACGAGCAGTACTTC.

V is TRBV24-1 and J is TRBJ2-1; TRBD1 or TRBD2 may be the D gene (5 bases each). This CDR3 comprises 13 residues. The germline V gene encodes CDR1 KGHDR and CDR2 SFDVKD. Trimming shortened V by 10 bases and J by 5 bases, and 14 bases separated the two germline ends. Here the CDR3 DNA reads TGTGCCACGCAGGGAGATAGTAACAATGAGCAGTTCTTC. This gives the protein CATQGDSNNEQFF.

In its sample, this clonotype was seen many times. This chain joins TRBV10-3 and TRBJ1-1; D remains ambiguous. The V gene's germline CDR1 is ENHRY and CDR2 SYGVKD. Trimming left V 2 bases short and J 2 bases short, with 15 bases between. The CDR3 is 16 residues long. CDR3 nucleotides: TGTGCCATCAGTGAGAACCCTCCCCCTATAAACACTGAAGCTTTCTTT. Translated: CAISENPPPINTEAFF.

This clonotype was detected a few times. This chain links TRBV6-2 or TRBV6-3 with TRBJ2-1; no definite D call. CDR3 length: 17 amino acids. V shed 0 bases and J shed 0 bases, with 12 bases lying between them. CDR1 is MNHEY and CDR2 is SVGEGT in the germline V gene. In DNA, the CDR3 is TGTGCCAGCAGTTACTCGACGGTCTGGAGCTCCTACAATGAGCAGTTCTTC. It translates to CASSYSTVWSSYNEQFF.

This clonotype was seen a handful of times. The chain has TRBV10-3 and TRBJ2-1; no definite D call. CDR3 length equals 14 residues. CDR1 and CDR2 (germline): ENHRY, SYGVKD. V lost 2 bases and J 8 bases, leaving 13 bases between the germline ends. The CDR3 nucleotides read TGTGCCATCAGTGAGGGGGTTGCGGTTTATGAGCAGTTCTTC. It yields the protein CAISEGVAVYEQFF.

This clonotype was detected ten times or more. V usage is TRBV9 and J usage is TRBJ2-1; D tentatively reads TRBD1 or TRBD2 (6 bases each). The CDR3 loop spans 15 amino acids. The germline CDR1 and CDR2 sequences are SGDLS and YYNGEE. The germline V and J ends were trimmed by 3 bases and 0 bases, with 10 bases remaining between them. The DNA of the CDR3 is TGTGCCAGCAGCGAGGGGGGTAACTCCTACAATGAGCAGTTCTTC. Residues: CASSEGGNSYNEQFF.

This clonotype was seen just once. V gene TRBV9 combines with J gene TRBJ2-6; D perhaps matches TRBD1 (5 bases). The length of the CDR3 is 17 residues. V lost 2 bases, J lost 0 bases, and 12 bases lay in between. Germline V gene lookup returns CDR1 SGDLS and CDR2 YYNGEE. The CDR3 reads CASSVKGPSSGANVLTF. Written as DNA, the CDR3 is TGTGCCAGCAGCGTCAAGGGGCCCAGCTCTGGGGCCAACGTCCTGACTTTC.

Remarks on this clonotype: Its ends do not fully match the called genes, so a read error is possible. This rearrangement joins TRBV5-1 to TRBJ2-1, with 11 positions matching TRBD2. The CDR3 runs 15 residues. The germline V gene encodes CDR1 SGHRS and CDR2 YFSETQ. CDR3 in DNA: TGCGTCAGCAGCTTACTAGCGGGGGAGCACAATGAGCAGTTCTTC. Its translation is CVSSLLAGEHNEQFF. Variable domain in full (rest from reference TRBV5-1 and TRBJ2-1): KAGVTQTPRYLIKTRGQQVTLSCSPISGHRSVSWYQQTPGQGLQFLFEYFSETQRNKGNFPGRFSGRQFSNSRSEMNVSTLELGDSALYLCVSSLLAGEHNEQFFGPGTRLTVL.

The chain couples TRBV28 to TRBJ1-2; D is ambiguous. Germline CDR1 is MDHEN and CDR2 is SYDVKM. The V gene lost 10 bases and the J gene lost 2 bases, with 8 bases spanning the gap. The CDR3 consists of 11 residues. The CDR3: CAIVQNYGYTF. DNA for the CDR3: TGTGCCATCGTCCAGAACTATGGCTACACCTTC.